The rows below give T cell receptor beta chains drawn from one sample of a study of control samples from healthy donors and cancer patients. Profiled with immunoSEQ multiplex PCR; TCRdb holds only in-frame clones, not every one. The sample consists of under 20,000 clones, around 84% of them appearing once. The sequenced sample consisted of PBMCs. The receptors originated from a woman in her 70s with colorectal cancer. CDR3s include the opening cysteine and the closing phenylalanine or tryptophan. The order of the fields is D gene, J gene, V gene, clone size, CDR3 DNA, CDR3 protein. A D gene is named only where the DNA matches it firmly. Clone size is given for some rows only: seen once, a few or many times, or a class if the clone is expanded.

d_call: -
j_call: TRBJ1-1
v_call: TRBV3-1/TRBV3-2
clone_size: -
cdr3_nt: TGTGCCAGCAGCCAGGGGGACATGAACACTGAAGCTTTCTTT
cdr3_aa: CASSQGDMNTEAFF

d_call: -
j_call: TRBJ1-1
v_call: TRBV5-1
clone_size: -
cdr3_nt: TGCGCCAGCAGCTTGGGGGGAATGGAGACTGAAGCTTTCTTT
cdr3_aa: CASSLGGMETEAFF

d_call: -
j_call: TRBJ1-1
v_call: TRBV10-3
clone_size: -
cdr3_nt: TGTGCCATCCGTGGCGGGGGGGCGGGTGTGACTGAAGCTTTCTTT
cdr3_aa: CAIRGGGAGVTEAFF

d_call: TRBD2
j_call: TRBJ2-3
v_call: TRBV24-1
clone_size: -
cdr3_nt: TGTGCCACCAGTGATTCGGGACTACTCACAGATACGCAGTATTTT
cdr3_aa: CATSDSGLLTDTQYF

d_call: -
j_call: TRBJ2-1
v_call: TRBV4-3
clone_size: -
cdr3_nt: TGCGCCAGCAGCCAAGGTCTCAATGAGCAGTTCTTC
cdr3_aa: CASSQGLNEQFF

d_call: TRBD1
j_call: TRBJ1-2
v_call: TRBV4-3
clone_size: -
cdr3_nt: TGCGCCAGCAGCCAAGATGGTGGGACAGGCCTAAGGTACACCTTC
cdr3_aa: CASSQDGGTGLRYTF

d_call: -
j_call: TRBJ2-5
v_call: TRBV6-5
clone_size: -
cdr3_nt: TGTGCCAGCAGTTTAGGGACTGCTGGGACCCAGTACTTC
cdr3_aa: CASSLGTAGTQYF

d_call: -
j_call: TRBJ1-3
v_call: TRBV6-5
clone_size: -
cdr3_nt: TGTGCCAGCAGCCCCAAGGGAGGTGGAAACACCATATATTTT
cdr3_aa: CASSPKGGGNTIYF

d_call: TRBD1
j_call: TRBJ2-1
v_call: TRBV7-9
clone_size: -
cdr3_nt: TGTGCCAGCAGCGCGGACAGGGGGGCTATTAGGGATGAGCAGTTCTTC
cdr3_aa: CASSADRGAIRDEQFF

d_call: TRBD1
j_call: TRBJ1-1
v_call: TRBV7-2
clone_size: once
cdr3_nt: TGTGCCAGCAGCTTAAGACAGGGAAACACTGAAGCTTTCTTT
cdr3_aa: CASSLRQGNTEAFF

d_call: -
j_call: TRBJ2-3
v_call: TRBV29-1
clone_size: -
cdr3_nt: TGCAGCGTTGGATCAGGCCTTAGCACAGATACGCAGTATTTT
cdr3_aa: CSVGSGLSTDTQYF

d_call: TRBD2
j_call: TRBJ2-7
v_call: TRBV6-2/TRBV6-3
clone_size: -
cdr3_nt: TGTGCCAGCAGTTTCCGTAGCGGGAGGGCGTACGAGCAGTACTTC
cdr3_aa: CASSFRSGRAYEQYF

d_call: -
j_call: TRBJ2-7
v_call: TRBV7-2
clone_size: -
cdr3_nt: TGTGCCAGCAGCTCCCCAGCAGGGACCAAGGGCTACGAGCAGTACTTC
cdr3_aa: CASSSPAGTKGYEQYF

d_call: -
j_call: TRBJ1-6
v_call: TRBV11-2
clone_size: -
cdr3_nt: TGTGCCAGCAGCTTAGAGGGGCTTAATTCACCCCTCCACTTT
cdr3_aa: CASSLEGLNSPLHF

d_call: -
j_call: TRBJ2-7
v_call: TRBV27
clone_size: -
cdr3_nt: TGTGCCAGCAGTTTATCAGGGTCCTACGAGCAGTACTTC
cdr3_aa: CASSLSGSYEQYF

d_call: -
j_call: TRBJ2-3
v_call: TRBV5-1
clone_size: -
cdr3_nt: TGCGCCAGCAGCTCCCTAGGTAGGGTTCTTACGGATACGCAGTATTTT
cdr3_aa: CASSSLGRVLTDTQYF

d_call: -
j_call: TRBJ2-3
v_call: TRBV7-3
clone_size: -
cdr3_nt: TGTGCCAGCAGCTTAACAGGTCCAGATACGCAGTATTTT
cdr3_aa: CASSLTGPDTQYF

d_call: TRBD2
j_call: TRBJ2-1
v_call: TRBV5-4
clone_size: few
cdr3_nt: TGTGCCAGCAGCGTTAGCGGGGGGTTCTACAATGAGCAGTTCTTC
cdr3_aa: CASSVSGGFYNEQFF

d_call: TRBD1
j_call: TRBJ1-6
v_call: TRBV14
clone_size: -
cdr3_nt: TGTGCCAGCAGCCACCGACAGGGCGGTTTGGCTTCACCCCTCCACTTT
cdr3_aa: CASSHRQGGLASPLHF

d_call: -
j_call: TRBJ2-3
v_call: TRBV5-1
clone_size: -
cdr3_nt: TGCGCCAGCAGCTTGGAGGGCTACACAGATACGCAGTATTTT
cdr3_aa: CASSLEGYTDTQYF

d_call: -
j_call: TRBJ2-3
v_call: TRBV6-1
clone_size: -
cdr3_nt: TGTGCCAGCAGTGAACGGAGGCGATCTAGCACAGATACGCAGTATTTT
cdr3_aa: CASSERRRSSTDTQYF

d_call: TRBD1
j_call: TRBJ1-2
v_call: TRBV9
clone_size: few
cdr3_nt: TGTGCCAGCAGCGTAGCTACAGGGGACTATGGCTACACCTTC
cdr3_aa: CASSVATGDYGYTF

d_call: -
j_call: TRBJ1-1
v_call: TRBV5-1
clone_size: -
cdr3_nt: TGCGCCAGCAGCTTAACAGGCCCTCTATTCTTT
cdr3_aa: CASSLTGPLFF

d_call: TRBD1
j_call: TRBJ1-1
v_call: TRBV4-3
clone_size: few
cdr3_nt: TGCGCCAGCAGCCAAGCCCGCGGACAGGGACCCATGAACACTGAAGCTTTCTTT
cdr3_aa: CASSQARGQGPMNTEAFF

d_call: -
j_call: TRBJ1-1
v_call: TRBV7-3
clone_size: once
cdr3_nt: TGTGCCAGCAGCTTAGGGGGAGCCAGTGAAGCTTTCTTT
cdr3_aa: CASSLGGASEAFF

d_call: -
j_call: TRBJ2-6
v_call: TRBV4-3
clone_size: -
cdr3_nt: TGCGCCAGCAGCCCCGACCCTTCTGGGGCCAACGTCCTGACTTTC
cdr3_aa: CASSPDPSGANVLTF

d_call: -
j_call: TRBJ2-5
v_call: TRBV5-1
clone_size: -
cdr3_nt: TGCGCCAGCAGCTTGGGACACATGGGGGAGACCCAGTACTTC
cdr3_aa: CASSLGHMGETQYF

d_call: TRBD2
j_call: TRBJ2-7
v_call: TRBV7-9
clone_size: -
cdr3_nt: TGTGCCAGCAGCCCCCCGCGGCTAGCGGGAAATTCATACGAGCAGTACTTC
cdr3_aa: CASSPPRLAGNSYEQYF

d_call: TRBD2
j_call: TRBJ2-2
v_call: TRBV2
clone_size: medium-sized
cdr3_nt: TGTGCCAGCCTCGCCCTTGGACTAGCGGGGGATGTCACCGGGGAGCTGTTTTTT
cdr3_aa: CASLALGLAGDVTGELFF

d_call: TRBD1
j_call: TRBJ2-1
v_call: TRBV7-2
clone_size: -
cdr3_nt: TGTGCCAGCAGCCCGGTGACAGGGGGGAATGAGCAGTTCTTC
cdr3_aa: CASSPVTGGNEQFF

d_call: TRBD2
j_call: TRBJ2-1
v_call: TRBV7-9
clone_size: -
cdr3_nt: TGTGCCAGCAGCGCGCACGGCGGGAGGGCCCGGAATGAGCAGTTCTTC
cdr3_aa: CASSAHGGRARNEQFF

d_call: TRBD2
j_call: TRBJ2-2
v_call: TRBV4-3
clone_size: -
cdr3_nt: TGCGCCAGCAGAAAATCTAGCGGTCAAAACACCGGGGAGCTGTTTTTT
cdr3_aa: CASRKSSGQNTGELFF

d_call: -
j_call: TRBJ1-4
v_call: TRBV4-1
clone_size: -
cdr3_nt: TGCGCCAGCAGCCAAGCCGGCATCACTTATGAAAAACTGTTTTTT
cdr3_aa: CASSQAGITYEKLFF

d_call: -
j_call: TRBJ2-1
v_call: TRBV11-3
clone_size: -
cdr3_nt: TGTGCCAGCAGCTCTGATAGATACAATGAGCAGTTCTTC
cdr3_aa: CASSSDRYNEQFF

d_call: -
j_call: TRBJ1-1
v_call: TRBV10-3
clone_size: -
cdr3_nt: TGTGCCATCAGTGAGTCGACAGTGAACACTGAAGCTTTCTTT
cdr3_aa: CAISESTVNTEAFF

d_call: -
j_call: TRBJ1-4
v_call: TRBV11-3
clone_size: -
cdr3_nt: TGTGCCAGCAGCTTAGCAGGGACATTTGAAAAACTGTTTTTT
cdr3_aa: CASSLAGTFEKLFF

d_call: -
j_call: TRBJ1-4
v_call: TRBV5-1
clone_size: once
cdr3_nt: TGCGCCAGCAGCTTGGGGCAGGGAGGAAATGAAAAACTGTTTTTT
cdr3_aa: CASSLGQGGNEKLFF

d_call: -
j_call: TRBJ1-6
v_call: TRBV12-3/TRBV12-4
clone_size: once
cdr3_nt: TGTGCCAGCATGGGGGATCTCTACTCACCCCTCCACTTT
cdr3_aa: CASMGDLYSPLHF

d_call: -
j_call: TRBJ2-6
v_call: TRBV18
clone_size: -
cdr3_nt: TGTGCCAGCTCTCTTCTTCCTGGGGCCAACGTCCTGACTTTC
cdr3_aa: CASSLLPGANVLTF

d_call: -
j_call: TRBJ1-5
v_call: TRBV11-1
clone_size: -
cdr3_nt: TGTGCCAGCAGCTTAGACGGCAAGAATCAGCCCCAGCATTTT
cdr3_aa: CASSLDGKNQPQHF

d_call: TRBD2
j_call: TRBJ2-5
v_call: TRBV4-2
clone_size: -
cdr3_nt: TGTGCCAGCAGCCAAGTTTCGACTAGCGGGGGGCAAGAGACCCAGTACTTC
cdr3_aa: CASSQVSTSGGQETQYF

d_call: -
j_call: TRBJ2-1
v_call: TRBV5-6
clone_size: -
cdr3_nt: TGTGCCAGCAGCCCCACCTGGCACCTCTCCTACAATGAGCAGTTCTTC
cdr3_aa: CASSPTWHLSYNEQFF

d_call: -
j_call: TRBJ1-6
v_call: TRBV15
clone_size: -
cdr3_nt: TGTGCCACCAGGGGACGATCAAGCTCCTATAATTCACCCCTCCACTTT
cdr3_aa: CATRGRSSSYNSPLHF

d_call: -
j_call: TRBJ1-1
v_call: TRBV6-2/TRBV6-3
clone_size: few
cdr3_nt: TGTGCCAGCAGTCGACAGGAGTTCACTGAAGCTTTCTTT
cdr3_aa: CASSRQEFTEAFF

d_call: TRBD1
j_call: TRBJ2-1
v_call: TRBV6-2/TRBV6-3
clone_size: -
cdr3_nt: TGTGCCAGCAGCACTAGGGACAGGCAGTTCTTC
cdr3_aa: CASSTRDRQFF

d_call: -
j_call: TRBJ2-1
v_call: TRBV5-4
clone_size: -
cdr3_nt: TGTGCCAGCAGCTCCTTTAGTGAGCAGTTCTTC
cdr3_aa: CASSSFSEQFF

d_call: TRBD2
j_call: TRBJ2-2
v_call: TRBV3-1/TRBV3-2
clone_size: -
cdr3_nt: TGTGCCAGCAGCCAAGAAGGGAGGGTCCCCGGGGAGCTGTTTTTT
cdr3_aa: CASSQEGRVPGELFF

d_call: -
j_call: TRBJ2-7
v_call: TRBV6-5
clone_size: -
cdr3_nt: TGTGCCAGCCTGGAGGGGCCCTCGTACGAGCAGTACTTC
cdr3_aa: CASLEGPSYEQYF

d_call: -
j_call: TRBJ1-1
v_call: TRBV5-8
clone_size: -
cdr3_nt: TGTGCCACCCCCACAAAAACTGAAGCTTTCTTT
cdr3_aa: CATPTKTEAFF

d_call: TRBD2
j_call: TRBJ2-5
v_call: TRBV19
clone_size: -
cdr3_nt: TGTGCCAGTACCCCTAGCGGGGGTAGAGAGACCCAGTACTTC
cdr3_aa: CASTPSGGRETQYF

d_call: -
j_call: TRBJ1-6
v_call: TRBV3-1/TRBV3-2
clone_size: -
cdr3_nt: TGTGCCAGCAGCCCCGCCGCAGGGCGGTCACCCCTCCACTTT
cdr3_aa: CASSPAAGRSPLHF

d_call: -
j_call: TRBJ2-1
v_call: TRBV11-2
clone_size: -
cdr3_nt: TGTGCCAGCAGCTTAGTGTATGAGCAGTTCTTC
cdr3_aa: CASSLVYEQFF

d_call: TRBD1
j_call: TRBJ1-2
v_call: TRBV5-8
clone_size: -
cdr3_nt: TGTGCCAGCAGCTTTTGGGTTGCAACAGGGGCCCGAGCTAACTATGGCTACACCTTC
cdr3_aa: CASSFWVATGARANYGYTF